Included here is one T cell receptor beta chain sequence, with context. Clinical history reported by participants formed the basis on which cohorts were assigned. Per the germline V gene, CDR1 is KGHDR and CDR2 is SFDVKD. This CDR3 region has 14 residues. Trimming removed 4 bases at V and 4 bases at J, with 12 bases between. These data come from a study of blood T cell repertoires in COVID-19. Study-wide context: The study drew acute and convalescent COVID-19 samples from the United States, Italy and Spain.

This table comes from immunoSEQ multiplex PCR, and its TCRdb copy is limited to in-frame clones, with some not included. The table includes some 290,000 clones, roughly 93% detected once. This clonotype was obtained from a middle-aged woman with acute COVID-19. The sequenced material came from PBMCs or T cells enriched from blood (not recorded which). The J gene is TRBJ1-2, the V gene TRBV24-1, with D possibly matching TRBD1 (5 bases). CDR3 sequence reads: CATSDPLGAYGYTF. For the CDR3, the DNA is TGTGCCACCAGTGACCCCCTTGGGGCCTATGGCTACACCTTC.